These 24 T cell receptor beta chains share one sample of origin, sequenced in a study of shared clonotypes between healthy human individuals. The data were produced by immunoSEQ multiplex PCR, yet TCRdb's version contains in-frame clones alone and is incomplete. The table has some 1 million clones, under 80% seen once. Sequencing was done on a sample of memory CD4+ T cells sorted from blood. Subset reported: CD45RA-negative fraction. The source of these receptors is a man between 18 and 35 years old in good health.

The chain combines TRBV6-5 with TRBJ2-7; 7 bases fit TRBD2. The CDR3 contains 12 residues. The V segment lost 6 bases and the J segment 7 bases; nucleotides outside the gene matches: 6. Germline CDR1 is MNHEY and CDR2 is SVGAGI. CDR3 sequence reads: CASRPGEGEQYF. The CDR3 DNA sequence: TGTGCCAGCAGGCCGGGGGAGGGAGAGCAGTACTTC.

The CDR3 protein is CASRDTGILSEKLFF. The CDR3, as DNA: TGTGCCAGCAGGGATACAGGGATCTTAAGTGAAAAACTGTTTTTT. The V call is TRBV2, the J call TRBJ1-4; weak D call: TRBD1 (6 bases). The germline CDR1 and CDR2 sequences are SNHLY and FYNNEI. V was cut by 6 bases and J by 7 bases, with 18 bases left in between. The CDR3 spans 15 residues.

This rearrangement joins TRBV27 to TRBJ1-5; D ambiguous. V shed 3 bases and J shed 7 bases, with 7 bases lying between them. The CDR3 extends over 12 amino acids. Germline CDR1 is MNHEY and CDR2 is SMNVEV (reference sequence). CDR3 protein: CASSFMGQPQHF. The CDR3 nucleotides are TGTGCCAGCAGTTTCATGGGCCAGCCCCAGCATTTT.

The V gene is TRBV7-8, the J gene TRBJ1-5; D gene unclear. The CDR3 sequence is 16 residues long. Germline CDR1 reads SGHVS; CDR2 reads FQNEAQ. Trimming pared 1 base from V and 6 bases from J, leaving 16 bases between. CDR3 protein: CASSLGGQIVSQPQHF. CDR3 nucleotide sequence: TGTGCCAGCAGCTTAGGTGGTCAAATTGTAAGTCAGCCCCAGCATTTT.

The chain uses TRBV5-6 and TRBJ2-6; no clear D. V lost 0 bases and J 0 bases, leaving 7 bases between the germline ends. Germline-derived CDR1 and CDR2 are SGHDT and YYEEEE. The CDR3 spans 16 residues. The CDR3 sequence is CASSLEQSSGANVLTF. CDR3 sequence (DNA): TGTGCCAGCAGCTTGGAACAGAGCTCTGGGGCCAACGTCCTGACTTTC.

The chain recombines TRBV7-2 with TRBJ2-1, with 7 positions matching TRBD1. Trimming removed 4 bases from V and 6 bases from J; junction bases left unmatched: 6. CDR3 length equals 14 residues. Germline loops: CDR1 SGHTA, CDR2 FQGNSA. As DNA, the CDR3 is TGTGCCAGCAGCTATGGGACAGTTAGCAATGAGCAGTTCTTC. The encoded protein is CASSYGTVSNEQFF.

This clone appeared a few times. The chain joins TRBV19 to TRBJ2-2; 10 bases line up with TRBD1. The ends lost 5 bases at V and 2 bases at J; junction bases unmatched: 5. The CDR3 is 16 residues long. Germline CDR1 reads LNHDA; CDR2 reads SQIVND (reference sequence). DNA for the CDR3: TGTGCCAGTAGTTCGACAGGGGGCATAAACACCGGGGAGCTGTTTTTT. It yields the protein CASSSTGGINTGELFF.

The rearrangement links TRBV7-8 to TRBJ1-2; D is ambiguous. The germline V and J ends were trimmed by 6 bases and 2 bases, with 10 bases remaining between them. Germline CDR1 is SGHVS and CDR2 is FQNEAQ. The CDR3 spans 13 residues. The CDR3 is CASSRGGNYGYTF. In nucleotides, the CDR3 is TGTGCCAGCAGTCGAGGCGGAAACTATGGCTACACCTTC. The full variable domain, with the rest looked up from reference TRBV7-8 and TRBJ1-2, is GAGVSQSPRYKVAKRGQDVALRCDPISGHVSLFWYQQALGQGPEFLTYFQNEAQLDKSGLPSDRFFAERPEGSVSTLKIQRTQQEDSAVYLCASSRGGNYGYTFGSGTRLTVV.

This clone is a singleton in its sample. Here the CDR3 DNA reads TGCGCCAGCAGCGCTGGGGGACTAGCGGGGAACAATGAGCAGTTCTTC. Its protein is CASSAGGLAGNNEQFF. The gene calls are TRBV5-1 and TRBJ2-1; the match to TRBD2 covers 13 bases. There are 16 residues in the CDR3. With V trimmed by 4 bases and J by 5 bases, 6 bases remained unmatched. Germline-derived CDR1 and CDR2 are SGHRS and YFSETQ. The full variable domain, with the rest looked up from reference TRBV5-1 and TRBJ2-1, is KAGVTQTPRYLIKTRGQQVTLSCSPISGHRSVSWYQQTPGQGLQFLFEYFSETQRNKGNFPGRFSGRQFSNSRSEMNVSTLELGDSALYLCASSAGGLAGNNEQFFGPGTRLTVL.

This clone was counted a single time. CDR3 sequence (DNA): TGTGCCAGCAGCCCGGAGTCGTTTTCGGGAGGGCAAGATACGCAGTATTTT. Translating gives CASSPESFSGGQDTQYF. The chain has TRBV7-2 and TRBJ2-3; 8 bases align to TRBD2. The CDR3 runs to 17 residues. V was pared by 5 bases and J by 5 bases, with 15 bases of the junction left unmatched. The germline gives CDR1 SGHTA, CDR2 FQGNSA.

V usage is TRBV4-3 and J usage is TRBJ1-2; no clear D. Germline V gene data show CDR1 as LGHNA and CDR2 as YSLEER. V shed 0 bases and J shed 11 bases, with 19 bases lying between them. The CDR3 runs to 15 residues. The CDR3, as DNA: TGCGCCAGCAGCCAAGAAGCAGAGAGGGCGGCTTATTACACCTTC. Translation: CASSQEAERAAYYTF.

This clone was counted a few times. The chain joins TRBV6-5 to TRBJ1-6; D is unclear. V lost 8 bases and J 8 bases, leaving 7 bases between the germline ends. Looked up from germline, CDR1 is MNHEY and CDR2 is SVGAGI. There are 11 residues in the CDR3. The CDR3 sequence is CASGRDSPLHF. The CDR3 coding sequence is TGTGCCAGCGGTAGGGATTCACCCCTCCACTTT.

The V call is TRBV2, the J call TRBJ2-1, with D possibly TRBD1 on 6 matching bases. CDR1 and CDR2 from the germline V gene are SNHLY and FYNNEI. V was clipped by 3 bases and J by 2 bases, with 11 bases between them. This CDR3 is built from 15 residues. CDR3 in amino acids: CASSDPGDAYNEQFF. In DNA form, the CDR3 reads TGTGCCAGCAGTGACCCAGGGGACGCCTACAATGAGCAGTTCTTC. Complete variable domain (other parts from reference TRBV2 and TRBJ2-1): EPEVTQTPSHQVTQMGQEVILRCVPISNHLYFYWYRQILGQKVEFLVSFYNNEISEKSEIFDDQFSVERPDGSNFTLKIRSTKLEDSAMYFCASSDPGDAYNEQFFGPGTRLTVL.

The genes are TRBV19 and TRBJ2-3; the D call may be TRBD1 or TRBD2 (6 bases each). The V end was cut by 5 bases, the J end by 0 bases, with 12 bases between. The CDR3 totals 15 residues. From germline, CDR1 is LNHDA and CDR2 SQIVND (reference sequence). The CDR3, as DNA: TGTGCCAGTAGTTTGGGGGCGGGGAGCACAGATACGCAGTATTTT. It encodes CASSLGAGSTDTQYF.

A word on this clone: The junction shows a germline mismatch at one end, possibly a read error. The chain has TRBV10-3 and TRBJ1-1; tentatively, D is TRBD1 (5 bases). This CDR3 has 14 amino acids. Germline V gene lookup returns CDR1 ENHRY and CDR2 SYGVKD. The CDR3, as DNA: TGTGCCAGCAGTTTCGGGACCCGAGGAACTGAAGCTTTCTTT. Its translation: CASSFGTRGTEAFF.

The V call is TRBV5-1, the J call TRBJ2-5; possible D gene TRBD2, 5 bases. This CDR3 is built from 14 residues. CDR1 is SGHRS, CDR2 YFSETQ, per germline. The V end lost 6 bases, the J end lost 3 bases, and 15 bases lay between the germline ends. Here the CDR3 reads CASTISAGEETQYF. In nucleotides, the CDR3 is TGCGCCAGCACAATCTCTGCGGGCGAAGAGACCCAGTACTTC.

This clone was seen a handful of times. This chain joins TRBV7-8 and TRBJ2-2; no firm D call. V dropped 4 bases and J dropped 5 bases, with 5 bases sitting between them. There are 12 residues in the CDR3. Germline V gives CDR1 SGHVS, CDR2 FQNEAQ. The CDR3: CASSSTTGELFF. As DNA, the CDR3 is TGTGCCAGCAGCTCGACAACCGGGGAGCTGTTTTTT.

V usage is TRBV12-5 and J usage is TRBJ2-6; perhaps D is TRBD1 or TRBD2 (5 bases each). V lost 6 bases and J 4 bases, leaving 13 bases between the germline ends. The CDR3 runs 15 residues. Germline V gives CDR1 LGHNT, CDR2 FRNRAP. The CDR3: CASGLGVLGANVLTF. The DNA of the CDR3 is TGTGCTAGTGGCCTGGGGGTGCTCGGGGCCAACGTCCTGACTTTC.

V is TRBV4-1 and J is TRBJ2-1; TRBD2 aligns across 9 bases. Per germline, CDR1 MGHRA and CDR2 YSYEKL. With V trimmed by 1 base and J by 4 bases, 14 bases remained unmatched. The CDR3 loop spans 19 amino acids. The DNA for the CDR3 is TGCGCCAGCAGCCAAGTATTAGCGGGGGCAGGGGGTTCTTACAATGAGCAGTTCTTC. Protein sequence: CASSQVLAGAGGSYNEQFF.

The V gene is TRBV2, the J gene TRBJ2-3, with 8 positions matching TRBD2. CDR1 SNHLY and CDR2 FYNNEI come from the germline V gene. This CDR3 spans 14 amino acids. V trimming: 6 bases; J trimming: 0 bases; junction bases outside the gene matches: 2. The CDR3: CASRLAESTDTQYF. In DNA, the CDR3 is TGTGCCAGCAGACTAGCGGAGAGCACAGATACGCAGTATTTT.

This clone turned up a few times. The chain links TRBV5-4 to TRBJ2-7; D uncertain. The CDR3 runs 13 residues. Trimming removed 4 bases at V and 1 base at J, with 9 bases between. In germline, CDR1 is SGHNT, CDR2 YYREEE (reference sequence). CDR3 amino acids: CASSTKSSYEQYF. The CDR3 coding sequence is TGTGCCAGCAGCACCAAAAGTTCCTACGAGCAGTACTTC.

The chain links TRBV5-1 to TRBJ2-3, with a weak D call TRBD2 (6 bases). V was cut by 6 bases and J by 2 bases, with 22 bases left in between. CDR3 length: 17 residues. The germline V gene has CDR1 SGHRS and CDR2 YFSETQ. DNA of the CDR3: TGCGCCAGCACCTGGGGTCCCCGACGGGGGTTCACAGATACGCAGTATTTT. It codes for CASTWGPRRGFTDTQYF.

The chain employs TRBV7-3 and TRBJ2-1, with unresolved D. Germline V gene lookup returns CDR1 SGHTA and CDR2 FQGTGA. Trimming removed 2 bases at V and 7 bases at J, with 15 bases between. The CDR3 has 15 residues. The CDR3, as DNA: TGTGCCAGCAGCTTATCCGGAGACCCTTGGAATGAGCAGTTCTTC. This sequence encodes CASSLSGDPWNEQFF.

The chain carries TRBV2 and TRBJ1-6, with a possible D match to TRBD1 (6 bases). CDR1 and CDR2 (germline): SNHLY, FYNNEI. The CDR3 totals 16 residues. V was cut by 3 bases and J by 0 bases, with 9 bases left in between. The CDR3 protein is CASSERGFSYNSPLHF. DNA of the CDR3: TGTGCCAGCAGTGAGAGGGGGTTCTCCTATAATTCACCCCTCCACTTT. The full variable domain, its missing parts supplied by reference TRBV2 and TRBJ1-6, is EPEVTQTPSHQVTQMGQEVILRCVPISNHLYFYWYRQILGQKVEFLVSFYNNEISEKSEIFDDQFSVERPDGSNFTLKIRSTKLEDSAMYFCASSERGFSYNSPLHFGNGTRLTVT.